This T cell receptor (beta chain) was retrieved from a study of blood T cell repertoires in COVID-19. Germline values: CDR1 SGHAT, CDR2 FQNNGV. The CDR3 is 15 amino acids. The germline V and J ends were trimmed by 1 base and 3 bases, with 13 bases remaining between them. TCRdb's copy holds only in-frame clones and misses some; the assay was immunoSEQ multiplex PCR. The sample lists around 63,000 clones, more than 75% occurring once. The rearrangement joins TRBV11-2 to TRBJ2-7; TRBD1 might be the D (6 bases). Source material: peripheral blood. The clonotype was recovered from a man aged 55-75 years with acute or convalescent COVID-19. CDR3: CASSLVTGSGYEQYF. CDR3 bases: TGTGCCAGCAGCTTAGTCACAGGGTCGGGCTACGAGCAGTACTTC.